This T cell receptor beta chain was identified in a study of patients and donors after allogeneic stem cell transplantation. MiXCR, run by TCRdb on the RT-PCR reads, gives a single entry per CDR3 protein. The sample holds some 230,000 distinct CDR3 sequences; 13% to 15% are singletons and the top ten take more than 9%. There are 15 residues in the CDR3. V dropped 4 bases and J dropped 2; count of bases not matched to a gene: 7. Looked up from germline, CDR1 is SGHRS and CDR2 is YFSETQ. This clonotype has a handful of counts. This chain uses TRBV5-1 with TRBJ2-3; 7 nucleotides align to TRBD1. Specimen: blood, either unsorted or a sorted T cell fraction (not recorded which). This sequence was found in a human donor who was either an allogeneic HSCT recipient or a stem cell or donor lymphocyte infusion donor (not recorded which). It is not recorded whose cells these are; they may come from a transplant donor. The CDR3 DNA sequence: TGCGCCAGCAGCAAGACAGGGCCAAACACAGATACGCAGTATTTT. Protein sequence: CASSKTGPNTDTQYF.